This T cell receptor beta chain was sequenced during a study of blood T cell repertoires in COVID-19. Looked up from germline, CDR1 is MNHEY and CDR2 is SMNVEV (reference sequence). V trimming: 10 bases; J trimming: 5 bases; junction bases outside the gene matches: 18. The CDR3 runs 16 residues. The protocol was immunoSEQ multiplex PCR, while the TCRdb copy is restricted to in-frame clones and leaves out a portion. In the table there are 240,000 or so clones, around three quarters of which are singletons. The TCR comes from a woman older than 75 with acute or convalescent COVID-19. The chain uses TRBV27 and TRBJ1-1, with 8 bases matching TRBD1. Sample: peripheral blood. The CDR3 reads CATTAGTGGQRTEAFF. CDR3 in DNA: TGTGCCACCACCGCGGGAACAGGGGGTCAGAGGACTGAAGCTTTCTTT.